This is a list of T cell receptor beta chains from one sample in a study of long-term antiretroviral therapy in people with HIV. Some clones are missing from TCRdb's copy, which holds only in-frame ones; the method was immunoSEQ multiplex PCR. The sample comprises some 27,000 clones, over 80% of which are singletons, and less than 8% rests with the top ten. Specimen: unsorted PBMCs, collected 0.4 years after starting antiretroviral therapy. The origin of the receptors is a man younger than 30 with HIV. The conserved cysteine and the conserved F or W are not part of the CDR3 here. Clone size is given for some rows only: seen once, a few or many times, or a class if the clone is expanded.

j_call v_call clone_size cdr3_aa
TRBJ2-7 TRBV7-2 - ASSLASDLRDRAYEQY
TRBJ2-7 TRBV6-5 - ASSWAESSYEQY
TRBJ1-2 TRBV5-4 - ASSLVGGGGYT
TRBJ2-7 TRBV27 - ASSLTPGLLHEQY
TRBJ2-1 TRBV5-1 - ASSLVTSGRGNEQF
TRBJ1-2 TRBV2 - ASSEVARYGYT
TRBJ2-7 TRBV5-1 few ASSDGTGTDEQY
TRBJ1-1 TRBV19 few ASSHRGTEAF
TRBJ2-1 TRBV27 - ASSLKGRLFGSYNEQF
TRBJ2-7 TRBV29-1 - SVETLQGVLYEQY
TRBJ2-1 TRBV5-4 - ASSLDRVRDEQF